This T cell receptor beta chain is drawn from a study of blood T cells in healthy people across ages. The authors isolated at least 6 million PBMCs per sample. CDR1 is MNHEY and CDR2 is SVGAGI in the germline V gene. The CDR3 sequence is 16 residues long. About this clonotype itself: The junction departs from germline at one end; a sequencing error may be responsible.

It was with a sample-barcoded 5' primer and a J-beta primer mix that a second PCR of roughly 7 to 12 cycles was run. TCRdb fed the 5' RACE reads into MiXCR, producing one record per CDR3 protein. This table has some 800,000 distinct CDR3 sequences, roughly 25% appearing once. This sample was shared with a second study, whose subject was T cells of mothers and their children.

The sequence was collected from a boy aged 10-17 years in good health. The material sequenced was blood. The J gene is TRBJ2-3, the V gene TRBV6-5; TRBD1 agrees at 9 bases. CDR3 region: CASSRRDRVVTDTQYF. The CDR3 DNA is TGTGCCAGCAGCCGCCGGGACAGGGTCGTTACAGATACGCAGTACTTT.